This T cell receptor (beta chain) was identified in a study of T-cell reconstitution after alpha-beta-depleted transplantation in children listed by TCRdb under 2016. Study-wide context: Using TCR repertoire profiling, the study followed T-cell immune reconstitution in a quantitative way in children after TCRalphabeta/CD19-depleted allogeneic hematopoietic cell transplantation. Beyond this particular receptor, the publication reports: Over subsequent months, a decline in hyperexpanded clone frequencies was noted, and after one year, T-cell counts and TCRbeta diversity were mostly ascribed to newly produced T cells. About two months after transplant, the apparently early recovery of alphabetaT-cell counts reportedly depended on just several hundred clones that had expanded rapidly and came from non-depleted graft cells. In some patients, the high TCRbeta diversity seen at day 60 was put down to recipient T cells and intrathymic progenitors that had survived conditioning.

Details on this clonotype: No cognate antigen has been identified for it. Base qualities were left out, and no much larger clone turns up one base away.

The treatment or condition label, as the study defines it: allogeneic hematopoietic cell transplantation with graft depleted of TCRalphabeta T cells and CD19 B cells. Transplant recipients were children who received TCRalphabeta/CD19-depleted allogeneic hematopoietic cell grafts. The library was generated by PCR. The reads were generated on an Illumina HiSeq 2500. Molecular barcoding was employed in the preparation of TCR libraries, with unique molecular identifiers being used to normalize TCRbeta repertoire quantification. TCRdb reprocessed the public reads (quality trimming at Q25 with fastp, clone calling with MiXCR) and kept in-frame beta chains. Rows with one shared CDR3 protein collapse into an entry with the most common genes and DNA. The sample table lists about 830,000 distinct CDR3 sequences, about 15% of them with a count of one. The top ten constitute around 5% of the sample. The germline V gene (reference sequence) provides CDR1 LNHDA and CDR2 SQIVND. Measured from the cysteine to the phenylalanine, the CDR3 is 15 residues long. CDR3 DNA only is kept here, 45 bases in frame from base 1. V is reduced by 6 bases and J by 2 bases, leaving a spacing of 13 bases between them.

The V gene is TRBV19 and the J gene is TRBJ2-2; D gene: possibly TRBD1, on 6 matching bases. This clonotype originated in a male patient between 5 and 17 years old who had a stem cell transplant for acute lymphoblastic leukemia, so the T cells may come from the graft donor. The source material was PBMCs, mostly from graft donor cells, sampled 360 days after TCRalphabeta/CD19-depleted stem cell transplant. The DNA is as follows: TGTGCCAGTAGCCCAGACAGGCCTAACACCGGGGAGCTGTTTTTT. Its protein product is CASSPDRPNTGELFF. Here the CDR3 is joined to the reference TRBV19 and TRBJ2-2 genes, and the full variable domain is: DGGITQSPKYLFRKEGQNVTLSCEQNLNHDAMYWYRQDPGQGLRLIYYSQIVNDFQKGDIAEGYSVSREKKESFPLTVTSAQKNPTAFYLCASSPDRPNTGELFFGEGSRLTVL.